One sample yielded the 26 T cell receptor beta chains listed below, sequenced in a study of blood T cell repertoires in COVID-19. Sequencing was performed with immunoSEQ multiplex PCR; in TCRdb, only in-frame clones are kept and a portion is missing. Found here are fewer than 650,000 clones, around nine tenths of them singletons; the top ten hold roughly 8%. The sequencing sample was made of peripheral blood. All receptors derive from a woman in her forties or fifties with COVID-19, enrolled during active disease.

The genes are TRBV20-1 and TRBJ2-1; tentatively, D is TRBD1 (5 bases). CDR3 length equals 11 residues. Trimming took 5 bases from V and 8 from J, leaving 10 bases between them. Germline V gives CDR1 DFQATT, CDR2 SNEGSKA (reference sequence). CDR3 DNA: TGCAGTGCTCAGGGCCATCATGAGCAGTTCTTC. Translation: CSAQGHHEQFF.

V gene TRBV29-1 combines with J gene TRBJ1-4; D is undetermined. Trimming removed 7 bases from V and 12 bases from J, with 21 bases in between. CDR1 is SQVTM and CDR2 is ANQGSEA in the germline V gene. This CDR3 region has 13 residues. CDR3: CSGQDHPLGELFF. DNA of the CDR3: TGCAGCGGCCAGGACCATCCCCTCGGGGAACTGTTTTTT.

The V gene is TRBV24-1, the J gene TRBJ2-7; maybe TRBD1 (6 bases). The CDR3 has 14 amino acids. From germline, CDR1 is KGHDR and CDR2 SFDVKD. Deletions cut 6 bases from V and 2 bases from J, with 13 bases between. CDR3 sequence reads: CATSSSGATYEQYF. The CDR3, as DNA: TGTGCCACCAGTTCGTCAGGGGCTACCTACGAGCAGTACTTC.

The chain has TRBV19 and TRBJ1-2, with no clear D. Germline values: CDR1 LNHDA, CDR2 SQIVND (reference sequence). Trimming shortened V by 7 bases and J by 3 bases, and 15 bases separated the two germline ends. CDR3 size: 14 residues. CDR3 DNA sequence: TGTGCCAGTATCGGAACAGCCCCGGACTATGGCTACACCTTC. Protein: CASIGTAPDYGYTF.

This clone occurred once. The chain joins TRBV19 to TRBJ1-5; the match to TRBD1 covers 10 bases. V lost 6 bases to trimming and J lost 4 bases; unmatched junction nucleotides: 6. Germline CDR1 is LNHDA and CDR2 is SQIVND (reference sequence). The CDR3 has 15 residues. The CDR3 spells CASRTTGGLNQPQHF. The CDR3 DNA follows: TGTGCCAGTAGAACGACAGGGGGCCTGAATCAGCCCCAGCATTTT.

V gene TRBV9 combines with J gene TRBJ1-2; D perhaps matches TRBD1 (5 bases). The CDR3 has 17 residues. Trimming removed 4 bases from V and 2 bases from J, with 21 bases in between. The V gene's germline CDR1 is SGDLS and CDR2 YYNGEE. DNA of the CDR3: TGTGCCAGCAGCCCCCTGGCCGGGGGGGAAGGAAACTATGGCTACACCTTC. Amino acid sequence: CASSPLAGGEGNYGYTF.

The genes are TRBV7-9 and TRBJ2-2; TRBD1 might be the D (5 bases). CDR1 SEHNR and CDR2 FQNEAQ come from the germline V gene (reference sequence). The CDR3 length is 15 residues. V shed 3 bases and J shed 0 bases, with 8 bases lying between them. CDR3 protein: CASSFSRANTGELFF. The CDR3 region has the DNA TGTGCCAGCAGCTTTTCCAGGGCGAACACCGGGGAGCTGTTTTTT.

This chain joins TRBV4-1 and TRBJ2-2; the D is unclear. This CDR3 comprises 16 residues. Trimming took 0 bases from V and 5 from J, leaving 13 bases between them. Germline V gene lookup returns CDR1 MGHRA and CDR2 YSYEKL. The CDR3 nucleotides are TGCGCCAGCAGCCAAGAGGGCTTAATAGTAACCGGGGAGCTGTTTTTT. Its protein is CASSQEGLIVTGELFF.

The chain couples TRBV4-2 to TRBJ2-7; D unresolved. This CDR3 contains 18 residues. Per germline, CDR1 LGHNA and CDR2 YNFKEQ. With 0 bases removed from V and 0 bases from J, the gap between germline ends came to 18 bases. The CDR3 DNA reads as TGTGCCAGCAGCCAAGATTTTTCTTTCGGAGAATTCTCCTACGAGCAGTACTTC. It codes for CASSQDFSFGEFSYEQYF.

The chain employs TRBV21-1 and TRBJ2-5; the table assigns TRBD2, which was not confirmed against the DNA. TRBV21-1 is designated a pseudogene. The CDR3 has 13 amino acids. CDR3 in DNA: TGTGCCAGCAGCAAAAAGAGGAAAGAGACCCAGTACTTC. This codes for CASSKKRKETQYF.

This chain connects TRBV9 to TRBJ1-1; TRBD1 might be the D (6 bases). The CDR3 sequence is 18 residues long. Trimming removed 4 bases at V and 2 bases at J, with 24 bases between. Germline loops: CDR1 SGDLS, CDR2 YYNGEE. The CDR3 DNA reads TGTGCCAGCAGCAGAACTGACAGGCCTCTAGGTCCCAACACTGAAGCTTTCTTT. This gives the protein CASSRTDRPLGPNTEAFF.

This clone was seen more than once but under ten times. This chain joins TRBV12-3 or TRBV12-4 and TRBJ1-1, with 7 bases identical to TRBD1. This CDR3 spans 13 amino acids. J gave up 10 bases and V 8 bases, and 13 bases lay outside the gene matches. In DNA, the CDR3 is TGTGCCAGCCGACTCGGGACTCAGGGGGGAGCTTTCTTT. It is translated as CASRLGTQGGAFF.

This clone was seen once. This chain joins TRBV3-1 (or the pseudogene TRBV3-2) and TRBJ1-6; D is unresolved. Germline values: CDR1 LGHDT, CDR2 YNNKEL (reference sequence). CDR3 length: 15 amino acids. The germline V and J ends were trimmed by 0 bases and 7 bases, with 10 bases remaining between them. The CDR3 DNA sequence: TGTGCCAGCAGCCAAGAAAGCGTTGCCAATTCACCCCTCCACTTT. Amino acid sequence: CASSQESVANSPLHF.

With regard to this clone: Sequence at one end of the junction differs from germline and may be a read error. V is TRBV28 and J is TRBJ1-1, with 7 bases identical to TRBD1. Germline V gene lookup returns CDR1 MDHEN and CDR2 SYDVKM. The CDR3 runs 11 residues. The CDR3 is CRTGVNTEAFF. The CDR3 DNA reads as TGCCGGACAGGCGTGAACACTGAAGCTTTCTTT. The entire variable domain, with the rest obtained from reference TRBV28 and TRBJ1-1, is as follows: DVKVTQSSRYLVKRTGEKVFLECVQDMDHENMFWYRQDPGLGLRLIYFSYDVKMKEKGDIPEGYSVSREKKERFSLILESASTNQTSMYLCRTGVNTEAFFGQGTRLTVV.

This chain connects TRBV7-8 to TRBJ1-2; possibly TRBD1 for D (5 bases). The V end lost 4 bases, the J end lost 5 bases, and 14 bases lay between the germline ends. Germline V gives CDR1 SGHVS, CDR2 FQNEAQ. This CDR3 contains 14 residues. The CDR3 loop reads CASSSTDSLYGYTF. The CDR3, as DNA: TGTGCCAGCAGCTCCACAGACAGCCTTTATGGCTACACCTTC. The entire variable domain, with the rest obtained from reference TRBV7-8 and TRBJ1-2, is as follows: GAGVSQSPRYKVAKRGQDVALRCDPISGHVSLFWYQQALGQGPEFLTYFQNEAQLDKSGLPSDRFFAERPEGSVSTLKIQRTQQEDSAVYLCASSSTDSLYGYTFGSGTRLTVV.

The chain has TRBV25-1 and TRBJ2-3; no clear D. Germline-derived CDR1 and CDR2 are MGHDK and SYGVNS. There are 10 residues in the CDR3. The V and J ends lost 8 bases and 6 bases respectively, with 6 bases between them. CDR3 region: CASAADTQYF. CDR3 nucleotides: TGTGCCAGCGCAGCGGATACGCAGTATTTT.

This rearrangement joins TRBV4-1 to TRBJ2-3, with 9 bases lining up with TRBD2. Germline trimming cut 4 bases from V and 2 bases from J; bases unmatched to any gene: 7. Germline CDR1 and CDR2: MGHRA and YSYEKL. The CDR3 contains 16 residues. This chain's CDR3 is CASSPSTSGLTDTQYF. CDR3 nucleotides: TGCGCCAGCAGCCCCTCGACTAGCGGCCTCACAGATACGCAGTATTTT.

The chain links TRBV6-5 to TRBJ2-1; 13 positions match TRBD2. The CDR3 consists of 15 residues. V shed 5 bases and J 10 bases; nucleotides not matched to a gene: 8. Germline-derived CDR1 and CDR2 are MNHEY and SVGAGI. The CDR3 spells CASSILAGGQSEQFF. CDR3 bases: TGTGCCAGCAGTATACTAGCGGGGGGGCAGTCGGAGCAGTTCTTC.

This clone was seen just once. V and J are TRBV18 and TRBJ1-1, with D maybe TRBD1 (6 bases). CDR1 KGHSH and CDR2 LQKENI come from the germline V gene. The CDR3 is 16 amino acids. Trimming pared 2 bases from V and 1 base from J, leaving 14 bases between. The CDR3 DNA follows: TGTGCCAGCTCACCAGACAGGACAGCTACGAACACTGAAGCTTTCTTT. Its protein is CASSPDRTATNTEAFF.

The chain employs TRBV30 and TRBJ2-7; the D gene is possibly TRBD2 (7 bases). From germline, CDR1 is GTSNPN and CDR2 SVGIG (reference sequence). This CDR3 is 13 amino acids long. V lost 7 bases to trimming and J lost 6 bases, with 19 bases between them. The DNA of the CDR3 is TGTGCCTCTAGGGGGGGGCCGGGCGGCGAGCAGTACTTC. The encoded protein is CASRGGPGGEQYF.

V and J are TRBV19 and TRBJ2-3; 7 bases are a match to TRBD2. The V gene's germline CDR1 is LNHDA and CDR2 SQIVND (reference sequence). V dropped 3 bases and J dropped 4; count of bases not matched to a gene: 4. There are 14 residues in the CDR3. The CDR3, as DNA: TGTGCCAGTAGTATGGAGGGAGGGGCAGATACGCAGTATTTT. Amino acids: CASSMEGGADTQYF.

V is TRBV11-3 and J is TRBJ2-1; 8 positions agree with TRBD1. After removal of 2 bases from V and 8 bases from J, the junction contained 8 bases not matched to a gene. CDR1 is SGHNT, CDR2 YENEEA, per germline. CDR3 size: 15 residues. The CDR3 bases are TGTGCCAGCAGCTTAAGGCAGGGGGCTAGCGATGAGCAGTTCTTC. Amino acids: CASSLRQGASDEQFF.

The chain couples TRBV6-5 to TRBJ1-5; the D gene is possibly TRBD1 (5 bases). Germline CDR1 and CDR2: MNHEY and SVGAGI. There are 15 residues in the CDR3. With 8 bases removed from V and 0 bases from J, the gap between germline ends came to 14 bases. CDR3 residues: CASDPRGGSNQPQHF. The CDR3, as DNA: TGTGCCAGCGACCCCCGGGGGGGTAGCAATCAGCCCCAGCATTTT.

The V call is TRBV18, the J call TRBJ2-2; D call uncertain. The germline gives CDR1 KGHSH, CDR2 LQKENI. V was trimmed by 3 bases and J by 4 bases, leaving 6 bases between them. The CDR3 is 13 amino acids. CDR3 sequence (DNA): TGTGCCAGCTCACCGGGCCCCACCGGGGAGCTGTTTTTT. Its protein is CASSPGPTGELFF.

This chain connects TRBV5-1 to TRBJ1-4; D call uncertain. The ends were cut back, 0 bases at V and 8 bases at J, with 8 bases in the middle. Per germline, CDR1 SGHRS and CDR2 YFSETQ. The CDR3 has 13 amino acids. The CDR3 nucleotides are TGCGCCAGCAGCTTGGAGGTGAGGGAAAAACTGTTTTTT. Translation: CASSLEVREKLFF.

This chain connects TRBV2 to TRBJ1-3, with unresolved D. This CDR3 contains 14 residues. Germline V gene data show CDR1 as SNHLY and CDR2 as FYNNEI. Trimming took off 1 base at V and 0 bases at J, with 4 bases between the two ends. CDR3 nucleotides: TGTGCCAGCAGTGAAGTATTCTCTGGAAACACCATATATTTT. It is translated as CASSEVFSGNTIYF.